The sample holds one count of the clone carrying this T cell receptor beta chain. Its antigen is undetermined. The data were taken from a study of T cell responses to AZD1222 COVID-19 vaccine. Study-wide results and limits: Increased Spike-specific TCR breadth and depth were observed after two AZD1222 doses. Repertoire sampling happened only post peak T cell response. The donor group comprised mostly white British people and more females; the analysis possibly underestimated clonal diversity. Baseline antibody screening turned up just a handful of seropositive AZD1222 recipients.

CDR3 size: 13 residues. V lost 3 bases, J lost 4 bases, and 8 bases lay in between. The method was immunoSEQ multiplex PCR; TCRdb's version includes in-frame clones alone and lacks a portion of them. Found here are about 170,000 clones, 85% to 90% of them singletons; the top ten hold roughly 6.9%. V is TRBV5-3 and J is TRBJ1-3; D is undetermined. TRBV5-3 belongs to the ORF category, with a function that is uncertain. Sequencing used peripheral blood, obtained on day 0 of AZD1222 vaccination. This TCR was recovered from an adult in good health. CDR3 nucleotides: TGTGCCAGAAGCTATAATGGCGGAAACACCATATATTTT. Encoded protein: CARSYNGGNTIYF.